A single sample gave rise to the 4 T cell receptor beta chains below, sequenced in a study of T cell changes during pregnancy in multiple sclerosis. Using immunoSEQ multiplex PCR, the repertoire was profiled, and TCRdb retains in-frame clones only, with some absent. Of 55,000 to 95,000 clones listed, around nine tenths were seen once; the top ten hold approximately 2.1%. The starting material was peripheral blood, obtained in the second trimester of pregnancy. The receptors originated from a female donor in good health, enrolled as a control in a pregnancy study.

The chain carries TRBV29-1 and TRBJ1-5, with a weak D call TRBD1 (6 bases). Looked up from germline, CDR1 is SQVTM and CDR2 is ANQGSEA. V lost 6 bases to trimming and J lost 3 bases, with 12 bases between them. The CDR3 length is 13 residues. CDR3 region: CSVVDSLNQPQHF. CDR3 DNA: TGCAGCGTGGTGGACAGCCTCAATCAGCCCCAGCATTTT.

This rearrangement joins TRBV6-6 to TRBJ1-5; the D is unclear. Germline lookup yields CDR1 MNHNY and CDR2 SVGAGI (reference sequence). The CDR3 is 11 residues long. Trimming removed 6 bases at V and 7 bases at J, with 7 bases between. Here the CDR3 DNA reads TGTGCCAGCAGCAATTCCCAGCCCCAGCATTTT. This encodes CASSNSQPQHF.

This clone was observed once. The CDR3 DNA sequence: TGTGCCAGCAGTTTATATCAGGGAATGGTATGGACTGAAGCTTTCTTT. Translation: CASSLYQGMVWTEAFF. This chain links TRBV27 with TRBJ1-1; D possibly corresponds to TRBD1 (5 bases). Germline CDR1 reads MNHEY; CDR2 reads SMNVEV (reference sequence). This CDR3 is built from 16 residues. Trimming removed 1 base at V and 5 bases at J, with 17 bases between.

This chain links TRBV30 with TRBJ2-2, with D possibly matching TRBD1 (5 bases). CDR3 length: 16 residues. CDR1 is GTSNPN and CDR2 is SVGIG in the germline V gene (reference sequence). V was shortened by 2 bases and J by 2 bases, with 15 bases between the two germline ends. The CDR3 loop reads CAWSPPRQLNTGELFF. DNA of the CDR3: TGTGCCTGGAGTCCCCCGCGACAGCTTAACACCGGGGAGCTGTTTTTT.